This T cell receptor beta chain was sequenced for a study of human T cells and chemical hapten exposure. Study overall: Sensitization employed 2% DPC on about 2 cm by about 2 cm of upper inner arm skin. For the roughly 25-week duration of the study, patients were given weekly doses of diphenylcyclopropenone on the scalp.

This clonotype has only a few counts. Antigen: not known. Time point meaning: patch test 2, 6 weeks after DPC sensitization. The treatment denotes: therapeutic diphenylcyclopropenone sensitization with weekly scalp DPC. Study-level points and caveats: TCRs at high frequency, those above 1 in 1000, did not change with DPC sensitization.

CDR1 and CDR2 from the germline V gene are MNHNY and SVGAGI (reference sequence). This CDR3 spans 14 amino acids. V lost 4 bases, J lost 9 bases, and 16 bases lay in between. Unique molecular identifiers were attached to individual cDNA molecules within the library. TCRdb re-derived calls from the RACE reads in MiXCR, one entry per CDR3 protein. The table records tens of thousands of distinct CDR3 sequences, 9.4% of them present only once. This clonotype was obtained from a young man with alopecia areata. Some clones in this sample may be carry-over from other donors' samples. This specimen was whole blood, taken in connection with sensitization to the hapten diphenylcyclopropenone (DPC). This chain joins TRBV6-6 and TRBJ2-1; maybe TRBD1 (6 bases). The CDR3, as DNA: TGTGCCAGCAGTTGGGTCAGGGTACAGGGTGAGCAGTTCTTC. Residues: CASSWVRVQGEQFF.